Listed here are 20 T cell receptor beta chains from one sample, sequenced in a study of OX40 agonist ivuxolimab in advanced cancers. Method: immunoSEQ multiplex PCR; TCRdb's copy keeps in-frame clones and lacks some. The sample lists 65,000 to 80,000 clones, 85% to 90% occurring once. The sample in question was CD4+ or CD8+ T cells sorted from blood, obtained in a trial of the OX40 agonist ivuxolimab. Source of these receptors: an adult with an advanced solid tumor such as melanoma, head and neck, liver or kidney cancer.

CDR3 sequence reads: CASSLGQGVQPQHF. The CDR3 nucleotides are TGCGCCAGCAGCCTAGGACAGGGGGTTCAGCCCCAGCATTTT. The rearrangement uses TRBV5-1 and TRBJ1-5; 10 bases agree with TRBD1. Trimming removed 4 bases from V and 6 bases from J; junction bases left unmatched: 4. The CDR3 sequence is 14 residues long. CDR1 is SGHRS and CDR2 is YFSETQ in the germline V gene.

This sequence joins TRBV29-1 and TRBJ2-1; 11 nucleotides match TRBD2. Germline V gene data show CDR1 as SQVTM and CDR2 as ANQGSEA. V shed 3 bases and J 8 bases; nucleotides not matched to a gene: 6. The length of the CDR3 is 14 residues. The CDR3: CSVETSGVYYEQFF. CDR3 bases: TGCAGCGTTGAGACTAGCGGGGTTTATTATGAGCAGTTCTTC.

This clone was counted a single time. The chain is built from TRBV5-1 and TRBJ2-7, with TRBD1 identical over 8 bases. The V segment lost 0 bases and the J segment 2 bases; nucleotides outside the gene matches: 4. Germline CDR1 is SGHRS and CDR2 is YFSETQ. This CDR3 spans 15 amino acids. CDR3 DNA: TGCGCCAGCAGCTTGGGGAGGGGACAGGCCTACGAGCAGTACTTC. This gives the protein CASSLGRGQAYEQYF.

V gene TRBV5-5 combines with J gene TRBJ2-3, with 7 positions matching TRBD1. CDR3 size: 15 residues. J was trimmed by 2 bases and V by 1 base; bases with no gene match: 4. Germline-derived CDR1 and CDR2 are SGHKS and YYEKEE (reference sequence). Here the CDR3 DNA reads TGTGCCAGCAGCTTGACAGGGGCCCTCACAGATACGCAGTATTTT. Translating it yields CASSLTGALTDTQYF.

This rearrangement joins TRBV7-2 to TRBJ2-2; D is uncertain. V lost 2 bases and J lost 11, with 9 bases in between. This CDR3 has 12 residues. CDR1 is SGHTA and CDR2 is FQGNSA in the germline V gene. In DNA form, the CDR3 reads TGTGCCAGCAGCTTACATTCCCGTGAGCTGTTTTTT. Translating gives CASSLHSRELFF.

The chain uses TRBV5-1 and TRBJ2-3, with TRBD2 as a possible D gene (7 bases). Trimming left V 4 bases short and J 3 bases short, with 15 bases between. The CDR3 covers 15 residues. Germline CDR1 and CDR2: SGHRS and YFSETQ. The CDR3 here is CASSPLGRGTDTQYF. The CDR3 coding sequence is TGCGCCAGCAGCCCACTAGGGAGGGGGACAGATACGCAGTATTTT.

The gene calls are TRBV6-5 and TRBJ2-5; 10 nucleotides align to TRBD2. The J call may be faulty, since TRBJ2-7 better matches the DNA end. CDR3 length: 15 residues. CDR1 and CDR2 (germline): MNHEY, SVGAGI. Here the CDR3 reads CASSLASGSSYEQYF. CDR3 DNA: TGTGCCAGCAGTCTCGCTAGCGGGAGCTCCTACGAGCAGTACTTC.

The rearrangement links TRBV2 to TRBJ2-2; D might be TRBD2 (5 bases). Trimming shortened V by 4 bases and J by 1 base, and 10 bases separated the two germline ends. The CDR3 contains 15 residues. Germline V gene lookup returns CDR1 SNHLY and CDR2 FYNNEI. Here the CDR3 DNA reads TGTGCCAGCAGTGGGACTGACCTGAACACCGGGGAGCTGTTTTTT. This encodes CASSGTDLNTGELFF. The full variable domain, its missing parts supplied by reference TRBV2 and TRBJ2-2, is EPEVTQTPSHQVTQMGQEVILRCVPISNHLYFYWYRQILGQKVEFLVSFYNNEISEKSEIFDDQFSVERPDGSNFTLKIRSTKLEDSAMYFCASSGTDLNTGELFFGEGSRLTVL.

This chain joins TRBV5-8 and TRBJ2-1, with TRBD2 matching 13 bases. The germline V gene encodes CDR1 SGHTS and CDR2 YDEGEE. The length of the CDR3 is 16 residues. V lost 0 bases to trimming and J lost 10 bases; unmatched junction nucleotides: 7. CDR3 in DNA: TGTGCCAGCAGCTTGGGGCGGACTAGCGGGAGTGAGGAGCAGTTCTTC. Translating gives CASSLGRTSGSEEQFF.

The chain links TRBV30 to TRBJ2-5, with 10 bases that match TRBD2. The junction had 8 bases not matched to a gene; V was cut back by 1 base and J by 6 bases. From germline, CDR1 is GTSNPN and CDR2 SVGIG (reference sequence). The CDR3 totals 15 residues. In nucleotides, the CDR3 is TGTGCCTGGAGTGAGCCGGGACTAGCGAGTAAGACCCAGTACTTC. This gives the protein CAWSEPGLASKTQYF.

The rearrangement uses TRBV7-3 and TRBJ2-7; no reliable D call. Trimming shortened V by 5 bases and J by 3 bases, and 14 bases separated the two germline ends. CDR1 is SGHTA and CDR2 is FQGTGA in the germline V gene. The CDR3 contains 14 residues. The CDR3 nucleotides read TGTGCCAGCAGCGCGCTCCAAGGCTACTACGAGCAGTACTTC. Translation gives CASSALQGYYEQYF.

V is TRBV9 and J is TRBJ2-3, with TRBD2 identical over 8 bases. The CDR3 is 16 amino acids. Germline trimming cut 4 bases from V and 1 base from J; bases unmatched to any gene: 8. Germline values: CDR1 SGDLS, CDR2 YYNGEE. The CDR3, as DNA: TGTGCCAGCAGCTTTCCTCAAGCGGGAGGCACAGATACGCAGTATTTT. Translated, it gives CASSFPQAGGTDTQYF.

This chain joins TRBV5-4 and TRBJ2-7; TRBD2 agrees at 12 bases. The CDR3 covers 15 residues. CDR1 is SGHNT and CDR2 is YYREEE in the germline V gene (reference sequence). The ends lost 2 bases at V and 1 base at J; junction bases unmatched: 1. The DNA of the CDR3 is TGTGCCAGCAGCTTCGGACTAGCGGGGTCCTACGAGCAGTACTTC. This translates into CASSFGLAGSYEQYF.

This sequence joins TRBV29-1 and TRBJ1-2; D possibly corresponds to TRBD1 (5 bases). This CDR3 spans 17 amino acids. V dropped 5 bases and J dropped 3 bases, with 25 bases sitting between them. Germline lookup yields CDR1 SQVTM and CDR2 ANQGSEA. This CDR3 reads CSVSPQGTSPGDYGYTF. CDR3 DNA sequence: TGCAGCGTTTCCCCACAAGGGACGTCCCCCGGGGACTATGGCTACACCTTC.

This clone was counted a single time. The chain has TRBV7-2 and TRBJ2-2, with 7 bases that match TRBD2. In germline, CDR1 is SGHTA, CDR2 FQGNSA. Germline trimming cut 1 base from V and 7 bases from J; bases unmatched to any gene: 12. The CDR3 runs 17 residues. The CDR3 loop reads CASSLGGRERFGGELFF. Here the CDR3 DNA reads TGTGCCAGCAGCTTAGGTGGGCGGGAGCGCTTCGGCGGGGAGCTGTTTTTT.

CDR3 bases: TGTGCCAGCAGCTTTCCGGGGTCTAATGAAAAACTGTTTTTT. This gives the protein CASSFPGSNEKLFF. This chain connects TRBV5-4 to TRBJ1-4; D unresolved. This CDR3 is 14 amino acids long. The germline V and J ends were trimmed by 2 bases and 3 bases, with 8 bases remaining between them. Germline lookup yields CDR1 SGHNT and CDR2 YYREEE (reference sequence).

J is TRBJ2-5 and V is TRBV5-1; a possible D gene is TRBD1 (5 bases). CDR1 is SGHRS and CDR2 is YFSETQ in the germline V gene. This CDR3 region has 14 residues. Between the trimmed V and J ends, which lost 4 bases and 1 base, there was a span of 11 bases. In nucleotides, the CDR3 is TGCGCCAGCAGCGGACACAGCACCCAAGAGACCCAGTACTTC. Protein: CASSGHSTQETQYF.

J is TRBJ2-7 and V is TRBV30; a weak D match, TRBD1 (7 bases). V lost 3 bases and J lost 0, with 15 bases in between. The germline gives CDR1 GTSNPN, CDR2 SVGIG (reference sequence). This CDR3 is 15 amino acids long. CDR3 amino acids: CAWSPRGRYSYEQYF. The CDR3 DNA reads TGTGCCTGGAGCCCCAGGGGGAGGTACTCCTACGAGCAGTACTTC.

The table lists this clone with a count of one. CDR3: CASSPDTGELFF. In DNA form, the CDR3 reads TGTGCCAGCAGCCCGGACACCGGGGAGCTGTTTTTT. The V and J genes are TRBV9 and TRBJ2-2; D is ambiguous. V lost 4 bases to trimming and J lost 3 bases, with 4 bases between them. Germline V gene data show CDR1 as SGDLS and CDR2 as YYNGEE. The CDR3 spans 12 residues.

The J gene is TRBJ1-4, the V gene TRBV6-6; a weak D match, TRBD1 (6 bases). Trimming stripped 1 base from V and 1 base from J, with 7 bases between. Looked up from germline, CDR1 is MNHNY and CDR2 is SVGAGI (reference sequence). CDR3 length equals 15 residues. CDR3 in amino acids: CASSYYRETNEKLFF. As DNA, the CDR3 is TGTGCCAGCAGTTACTACAGGGAAACTAATGAAAAACTGTTTTTT.